This TCR beta chain was found in a study of Graves' ophthalmopathy and Graves' hyperthyroidism. Per the germline V gene, CDR1 is MNHEY and CDR2 is SVGAGI. CDR3 length: 13 amino acids. Between the trimmed V and J ends, which lost 4 bases and 2 bases, there was a span of 3 bases. This clonotype was seen repeatedly, ten times or more. PBMCs had their origin in fresh peripheral blood (about 10 ml). Using RNA transcripts, the TCR beta CDR3 regions were amplified. The library came from an HTBI-primed first-round RT-PCR and a second-round multiplex PCR. TCRdb ran MiXCR on the multiplex PCR reads and lists one entry per CDR3 protein. The table shows under 800,000 distinct CDR3 sequences, with 22% occurring only once.

Sequencing was done on a sample of peripheral blood. The chain carries TRBV6-5 and TRBJ2-6; D is ambiguous. The receptor comes from a woman aged 18-35 years with stable Graves' hyperthyroidism. Some clones in this sample may be carry-over from other donors' samples. The chain's CDR3 is CASSSPGANVLTF. CDR3 nucleotide sequence: TGTGCCAGCAGTTCACCTGGGGCCAACGTCCTGACTTTC.